The T cell receptor beta chain under discussion was sequenced for a study of T cells in Graves' hyperthyroidism and ophthalmopathy. Study-wide findings and caveats: Ophthalmopathy stood apart from stable hyperthyroidism in a 13 V-J model. The blood repertoire included most of the expanded thyroid clonotypes above 0.001.

This clonotype came up a few times. No antigen is known for it. Stability of Graves' hyperthyroidism was defined as absent ophthalmopathy progression within 18 months. Hyperthyroidism had been newly diagnosed in patients aged 18 to 65, and its duration was under 2 months. Researchers amplified the TCR beta CDR3 regions from RNA transcripts. In the first-round RT-PCR of the TCR CDR3, the HTBI primer set was used. A single record per CDR3 protein comes from TCRdb applying MiXCR to the multiplex PCR reads. Here the sample spans a few hundred thousand distinct CDR3 sequences, around 17% being singletons. The receptor comes from a man between 40 and 49 years old with Graves' hyperthyroidism. The sample consisted of blood.

Here the CDR3 reads CASSQLGREQFF. CDR3 DNA: TGTGCCAGTAGTCAGCTGGGGAGGGAGCAGTTCTTC. The gene calls are TRBV19 and TRBJ2-1, with D possibly TRBD2 on 6 matching bases. Looked up from germline, CDR1 is LNHDA and CDR2 is SQIVND (reference sequence). CDR3 length: 12 residues. The V end lost 5 bases, the J end lost 10 bases, and 12 bases lay between the germline ends.